One and the same sample provided the 16 T cell receptor beta chains below, sequenced in a study of blood T cell repertoires in COVID-19. TCRdb's copy holds only in-frame clones and misses some; the assay was immunoSEQ multiplex PCR. The repertoire holds 110,000 or so clones, with roughly 82% as singletons. Material for sequencing was peripheral blood. All receptors come from a woman aged 40 to 50 with acute or convalescent COVID-19.

This clone was seen a handful of times. Other nucleotide sequences in the sample specify the same CDR3. The CDR3 loop reads CASSSQGYGNQPQHF. CDR3 bases: TGTGCCAGCAGTTCGCAGGGGTACGGCAATCAGCCCCAGCATTTT. J is TRBJ1-5 and V is TRBV6-5, with D tentatively TRBD1 (6 bases). The CDR3 length is 15 residues. The ends were cut back, 4 bases at V and 2 bases at J, with 12 bases in the middle. Germline V gene sequence: CDR1 MNHEY, CDR2 SVGAGI.

The table lists this clone with a count of one. Different DNA sequences within this sample yield the same CDR3. The rearrangement uses TRBV30 and TRBJ1-5; 8 bases line up with TRBD1. Germline V CDR1 and CDR2: GTSNPN, SVGIG (reference sequence). CDR3 length: 16 amino acids. V shed 0 bases, J shed 11 bases, and the junction held 15 bases outside the gene matches. The CDR3 loop is CAWSVAPDRGVGAQHF. CDR3 bases: TGTGCCTGGAGTGTGGCGCCTGACAGGGGCGTAGGGGCCCAGCATTTT.

The V and J genes are TRBV18 and TRBJ2-2; a weak D match, TRBD2 (6 bases). Trimming removed 1 base from V and 6 bases from J, with 12 bases in between. From germline, CDR1 is KGHSH and CDR2 LQKENI. The CDR3 totals 15 residues. CDR3 sequence reads: CASSPQAGYPGELFF. The CDR3 DNA follows: TGTGCCAGCTCACCACAGGCGGGGTACCCCGGGGAGCTGTTTTTT.

The chain joins TRBV18 to TRBJ1-1; D remains unclear. Deletions cut 2 bases from V and 4 bases from J, with 8 bases between. Germline V CDR1 and CDR2: KGHSH, LQKENI. The CDR3 consists of 13 residues. As DNA, the CDR3 is TGTGCCAGCTCACCATTAGCCCTCACTGAAGCTTTCTTT. Translated, it gives CASSPLALTEAFF.

The rearrangement links TRBV6-5 to TRBJ2-2; D is perhaps TRBD1 (5 bases). Germline V gene sequence: CDR1 MNHEY, CDR2 SVGAGI. The CDR3 is 15 residues long. V was clipped by 2 bases and J by 6 bases, with 13 bases between them. CDR3 DNA sequence: TGTGCCAGCAGTTACGTGTACATAGGGGCCGGGGAGCTGTTTTTT. This codes for CASSYVYIGAGELFF.

This clone appeared a few times. The J gene is TRBJ2-3, the V gene TRBV7-6, with 11 positions matching TRBD2. Germline CDR1 and CDR2: SGHVS and FNYEAQ. Trimming cost V 2 bases and J 0 bases; bases outside gene matches: 16. The CDR3 contains 21 residues. Here the CDR3 DNA reads TGTGCCAGCAGCTTAAGGGCTAGCGGGGGGATTACTCCTGGGAGCACAGATACGCAGTATTTT. It translates to CASSLRASGGITPGSTDTQYF.

This clone was seen a handful of times. Other DNA sequences from this sample encode an identical CDR3 as well. V usage is TRBV4-3 and J usage is TRBJ2-2; D is unresolved. The ends were cut back, 4 bases at V and 5 bases at J, with 8 bases in the middle. The CDR3 consists of 13 residues. CDR1 is LGHNA and CDR2 is YSLEER in the germline V gene. This CDR3 is CASSPARTGELFF. The CDR3 DNA follows: TGCGCCAGCAGCCCAGCCAGGACCGGGGAGCTGTTTTTT.

This clone came up once. The rearrangement joins TRBV5-5 to TRBJ1-2; D possibly corresponds to TRBD1 (6 bases). V was trimmed by 3 bases and J by 4 bases, leaving 13 bases between them. The CDR3 contains 14 residues. The germline V gene encodes CDR1 SGHKS and CDR2 YYEKEE (reference sequence). CDR3 amino acids: CASSSDSFPYGYTF. As DNA, the CDR3 is TGTGCCAGCAGCTCGGACAGCTTTCCCTATGGCTACACCTTC.

The V gene is TRBV27, the J gene TRBJ1-1; no definite D call. Trimming removed 5 bases from V and 4 bases from J, with 11 bases in between. The V gene's germline CDR1 is MNHEY and CDR2 SMNVEV (reference sequence). The CDR3 totals 13 residues. Here the CDR3 reads CASSRLGSTEAFF. CDR3 DNA sequence: TGTGCCAGCAGTCGATTGGGGAGCACTGAAGCTTTCTTT.

This clone has just a few counts. This chain uses TRBV7-2 with TRBJ2-5, with 13 nucleotides matching TRBD2. This CDR3 contains 16 residues. The V gene's germline CDR1 is SGHTA and CDR2 FQGNSA. Trimming removed 5 bases from V and 2 bases from J; junction bases left unmatched: 5. CDR3 protein: CASSRTSGGYQETQYF. CDR3 DNA sequence: TGTGCCAGCAGCCGGACTAGCGGGGGATATCAAGAGACCCAGTACTTC.

In this sample, this clone turned up a few times. The chain links TRBV25-1 to TRBJ1-1; 11 positions match TRBD1. J gave up 8 bases and V 4 bases, and 9 bases lay outside the gene matches. CDR1 and CDR2 from the germline V gene are MGHDK and SYGVNS. The CDR3 is made up of 15 amino acids. CDR3 in DNA: TGTGCCAGCAGTGCTCGGACAGGGGGCGGCGGGGAAGCTTTCTTT. This encodes CASSARTGGGGEAFF.

The rearrangement links TRBV5-8 to TRBJ2-3; TRBD2 matches 8 bases. V shed 3 bases, J shed 2 bases, and the junction held 8 bases outside the gene matches. The germline V gene encodes CDR1 SGHTS and CDR2 YDEGEE. There are 16 residues in the CDR3. Here the CDR3 DNA reads TGTGCCAGCAGCTCACTTAGCGGGGCGAACACAGATACGCAGTATTTT. Translated, it gives CASSSLSGANTDTQYF.

The rearrangement uses TRBV30 and TRBJ1-1; no clear D gene. The CDR3 is 15 amino acids. Germline lookup yields CDR1 GTSNPN and CDR2 SVGIG (reference sequence). Trimming removed 3 bases at V and 1 base at J, with 15 bases between. The CDR3 here is CAWSRQLEWNTEAFF. CDR3 in DNA: TGTGCCTGGAGCCGTCAATTAGAATGGAACACTGAAGCTTTCTTT.

The genes are TRBV2 and TRBJ1-5, with unresolved D. V was trimmed by 3 bases and J by 1 base, leaving 10 bases between them. This CDR3 has 15 amino acids. Germline assignment: CDR1 SNHLY and CDR2 FYNNEI. CDR3 in amino acids: CASSDTHMSNQPQHF. As DNA, the CDR3 is TGTGCCAGCAGTGATACCCACATGAGCAATCAGCCCCAGCATTTT.

The rearrangement joins TRBV11-3 to TRBJ1-1, with D maybe TRBD1 (6 bases). V shed 5 bases and J shed 4 bases, with 14 bases lying between them. The CDR3 is 14 residues long. Germline V gives CDR1 SGHNT, CDR2 YENEEA. CDR3 loop: CASSVRGMSTEAFF. In DNA, the CDR3 is TGTGCCAGCAGCGTCAGGGGCATGAGCACTGAAGCTTTCTTT.

This chain links TRBV9 with TRBJ2-3; unclear D gene. V was pared by 2 bases and J by 3 bases, with 10 bases between. Germline CDR1 and CDR2: SGDLS and YYNGEE. This CDR3 region has 14 residues. CDR3 nucleotides: TGTGCCAGCAGCGTGAACAGCCTTACAGATACGCAGTATTTT. It specifies CASSVNSLTDTQYF.